This T cell receptor (beta chain) appears in the sequencing data of a study of T cells in Graves' hyperthyroidism and ophthalmopathy. CDR1 and CDR2 from the germline V gene are MGHRA and YSYEKL. The CDR3 spans 16 residues. V shed 3 bases and J 1 base; nucleotides not matched to a gene: 8. Orbital computed tomography and thyroid ultrasound, together with serum TRAb and thyroxine and clinical symptoms, were used for diagnoses. It was RNA transcripts that yielded the amplified TCR beta CDR3 regions. The primer set for the first-round RT-PCR of the TCR CDR3 was HTBI. TCRdb fed the multiplex PCR reads into MiXCR, producing one record per CDR3 protein. Here the sample spans around 340,000 distinct CDR3 sequences, about 15% being singletons.

The genes are TRBV4-1 and TRBJ1-1; the match to TRBD1 covers 7 bases. Material: blood. The origin of this receptor is a woman in her twenties or thirties with Graves' hyperthyroidism. The chain's CDR3 is CASSHSNRGRNTEAFF. The CDR3 DNA reads TGCGCCAGCAGCCATTCAAACAGGGGTAGGAACACTGAAGCTTTCTTT.